The rows below give T cell receptor beta chains drawn from one sample of a study of CD8 T cells in Susac syndrome. TCRdb analysed the immunoSEQ multiplex PCR reads with MiXCR anew, one entry per CDR3 protein. The data contain 120,000 or so distinct CDR3 sequences, nearly 95% of them singletons. The sequenced sample consisted of CD4+ T cells from PBMCs. These receptors were taken from a human donor in good health. Both conserved end residues are part of each CDR3. The order of the fields is J gene, clone size, D gene, V gene, CDR3 protein, CDR3 DNA. D genes are given only for firm matches. Clone size is given for some rows only: seen once, a few or many times, or a class if the clone is expanded.

>TRBJ2-5|NA|NA|TRBV5-1
CASSLRVGVQETQYF
TGCGCCAGCAGCTTAAGGGTAGGGGTTCAAGAGACCCAGTACTTC
>TRBJ2-1|NA|NA|TRBV6-2/TRBV6-3
CASSRDLLSGDDREQFF
TGTGCCAGCAGTAGGGACCTGTTGTCCGGCGACGATCGTGAGCAGTTCTTC
>TRBJ2-1|NA|TRBD2|TRBV18
CASSPGGTSVGEQFF
TGTGCCAGCTCACCAGGTGGGACTAGCGTAGGAGAGCAGTTCTTC
>TRBJ2-7|NA|NA|TRBV5-1
CASSLEGISYEQYF
TGCGCCAGCAGCTTGGAGGGGATCTCCTACGAGCAGTACTTC
>TRBJ2-1|NA|TRBD2|TRBV20-1
CSAGDSGRYYNEQFF
TGCAGTGCTGGGGATAGCGGGAGATACTACAATGAGCAGTTCTTC
>TRBJ1-5|NA|TRBD1|TRBV3-1
CASSQDIPRGPGGTNQPQHF
TGTGCCAGCAGCCAAGACATTCCAAGGGGCCCAGGGGGAACCAATCAGCCCCAGCATTTT
>TRBJ1-5|NA|TRBD1|TRBV28
CASSSGQARQPQHF
TGTGCCAGCAGTTCCGGACAGGCGCGGCAGCCCCAGCATTTT
>TRBJ1-5|NA|TRBD1|TRBV30
CAWSPSRDRHQPQHF
TGTGCCTGGAGTCCATCGAGGGACAGGCATCAGCCCCAGCATTTT
>TRBJ2-6|NA|TRBD2|TRBV7-2
CASSRSAGRAGANVLTF
TGTGCCAGCAGCCGCTCTGCCGGGAGGGCTGGGGCCAACGTCCTGACTTTC
>TRBJ2-2|NA|NA|TRBV18
CASSMTPRDTGELFF
TGTGCCAGCTCGATGACCCCTCGGGACACCGGGGAGCTGTTTTTT
>TRBJ1-1|NA|TRBD1|TRBV5-1
CASSGGTGAMNTEAFF
TGCGCCAGCAGCGGGGGGACAGGAGCTATGAACACTGAAGCTTTCTTT
>TRBJ1-4|NA|TRBD1|TRBV5-6
CASSWTGTGDEKLFF
TGTGCCAGCAGCTGGACCGGGACAGGGGATGAAAAACTGTTTTTT
>TRBJ1-2|NA|NA|TRBV5-1
CASSLGMDSNGYTF
TGCGCCAGCAGCTTGGGAATGGATTCGAACGGCTACACCTTC
>TRBJ2-6|once|TRBD2|TRBV6-5
CASSSGLAGGSGANVLTF
TGTGCCAGCAGTTCGGGACTAGCGGGAGGCTCCGGGGCCAACGTCCTGACTTTC
>TRBJ2-1|NA|TRBD2|TRBV28
CASSLPGTMLFF
TGTGCCAGCAGTTTACCCGGGACTATGCTTTTCTTC
>TRBJ2-3|NA|TRBD1|TRBV15
CATSRDRGKDTQYF
TGTGCCACCAGCCGGGACAGGGGGAAAGATACGCAGTATTTT
>TRBJ2-7|NA|NA|TRBV7-9
CASSLAGSYEQYF
TGTGCCAGCAGTTTAGCAGGGTCCTACGAGCAGTACTTC
>TRBJ2-7|NA|NA|TRBV7-9
CASSRDTSSYEQYF
TGTGCCAGCAGCCGGGACACCAGCTCCTACGAGCAGTACTTC
>TRBJ2-2|NA|TRBD2|TRBV29-1
CSVRHSGPTGELFF
TGCAGCGTTCGCCATAGCGGGCCGACCGGGGAGCTGTTTTTT
>TRBJ2-5|NA|NA|TRBV6-2/TRBV6-3
CASSYSRETQYF
TGTGCCAGCAGTTATTCCCGAGAGACCCAGTACTTC
>TRBJ2-7|NA|TRBD2|TRBV4-1
CASSRGLAGVFDEQYF
TGCGCCAGCAGCCGAGGACTAGCGGGAGTTTTCGACGAGCAGTACTTC
>TRBJ2-5|once|TRBD2|TRBV20-1
CSATSGRAGETQYF
TGCAGTGCTACCAGCGGGAGGGCCGGGGAGACCCAGTACTTC
>TRBJ2-7|once|NA|TRBV3-1
CASSQALTGPYEQYF
TGTGCCAGCAGCCAAGCCCTCACAGGGCCCTACGAGCAGTACTTC
>TRBJ2-1|NA|TRBD2|TRBV24-1
CATSDLAGDNEQFF
TGTGCCACCAGTGATCTAGCGGGAGACAATGAGCAGTTCTTC
>TRBJ1-5|NA|NA|TRBV3-1
CASSQVYGGLEPQHF
TGTGCCAGCAGCCAAGTATATGGGGGGCTGGAGCCCCAGCATTTT
>TRBJ2-7|NA|NA|TRBV4-1
CASSQTGTAGHEQYF
TGCGCCAGCAGCCAAACCGGGACTGCGGGCCACGAGCAGTACTTC
>TRBJ2-7|NA|NA|TRBV6-5
CASSSEFRASYEQYF
TGTGCCAGCAGTTCGGAGTTTCGAGCTTCCTACGAGCAGTACTTC
>TRBJ2-7|NA|TRBD1|TRBV28
CASRDSAYEQYF
TGTGCCAGCCGGGACAGTGCCTACGAGCAGTACTTC
>TRBJ1-2|NA|NA|TRBV5-4
CASSLSSGDGYTF
TGTGCCAGCAGCTTGAGTTCCGGGGATGGCTACACCTTC
>TRBJ2-2|NA|NA|TRBV5-4
CASSFTQTGELFF
TGTGCCAGCAGCTTCACACAGACCGGGGAGCTGTTTTTT
>TRBJ1-1|NA|NA|TRBV5-1
CASSPVQGKGTEAFF
TGCGCCAGCAGCCCAGTACAGGGAAAGGGGACTGAAGCTTTCTTT
>TRBJ1-5|NA|NA|TRBV27
CASRKESRLAQPQHF
TGTGCCAGCCGTAAAGAGTCTCGACTGGCCCAGCCCCAGCATTTT
>TRBJ2-4|once|TRBD2|TRBV14
CASSQEGLAFKNIQYF
TGTGCCAGCAGCCAAGAGGGACTAGCTTTCAAAAACATTCAGTACTTC
>TRBJ2-1|NA|NA|TRBV20-1
CSVVGLGNEQFF
TGCAGTGTTGTCGGTTTAGGCAATGAGCAGTTCTTC
>TRBJ2-2|NA|NA|TRBV19
CASSPPGRPTGELFF
TGTGCCAGTAGTCCCCCCGGTCGGCCCACCGGGGAGCTGTTTTTT
>TRBJ2-3|NA|NA|TRBV27
CASGSPRVLDTQYF
TGTGCCAGCGGATCTCCGAGGGTATTGGATACGCAGTATTTT
>TRBJ2-3|few|TRBD1|TRBV7-7
CASSLAGQGTDTQYF
TGTGCTAGCAGCTTAGCGGGACAGGGGACAGATACGCAGTATTTT
>TRBJ2-5|once|NA|TRBV15
CATSSRGPQETQYF
TGTGCCACCAGCAGCAGGGGCCCTCAAGAGACCCAGTACTTC
>TRBJ2-2|NA|TRBD2|TRBV5-1
CASSLAGRATGELFF
TGCGCCAGCAGCTTGGCGGGGAGGGCCACCGGGGAGCTGTTTTTT
>TRBJ1-2|NA|NA|TRBV5-4
CASSLVGRDGYTF
TGTGCCAGCAGCTTGGTGGGGCGCGATGGCTACACCTTC
>TRBJ2-4|NA|TRBD1|TRBV7-9
CASSPWTGGSKNIQYF
TGTGCCAGCAGCCCCTGGACAGGGGGCTCCAAAAACATTCAGTACTTC
>TRBJ2-1|NA|TRBD2|TRBV5-4
CASSSPGGRAGEQFF
TGTGCCAGCAGCTCCCCTGGCGGGAGGGCCGGTGAGCAGTTCTTC
>TRBJ2-4|NA|TRBD2|TRBV19
CASSPGLAGVKLMDIQYF
TGTGCCAGTAGTCCCGGACTAGCGGGAGTGAAACTGATGGACATTCAGTACTTC
>TRBJ2-3|NA|NA|TRBV12-3/TRBV12-4
CASSFGARVTDTQYF
TGTGCCAGCAGTTTCGGGGCCCGGGTCACAGATACGCAGTATTTT
>TRBJ2-4|NA|TRBD2|TRBV28
CASSLLAGGLGNIQYF
TGTGCCAGCAGTTTATTAGCGGGAGGGTTAGGAAACATTCAGTACTTC
>TRBJ2-1|NA|NA|TRBV2
CASRHTEVPNEQFF
TGTGCCAGCAGGCACACGGAGGTCCCCAATGAGCAGTTCTTC
>TRBJ1-1|NA|NA|TRBV7-2
CASSLEANTEAFF
TGTGCCAGCAGCTTAGAGGCGAACACTGAAGCTTTCTTT
>TRBJ2-7|NA|NA|TRBV3-1
CASSLMHEQYF
TGTGCCAGCAGCCTTATGCACGAGCAGTACTTC
>TRBJ1-1|NA|TRBD1|TRBV7-9
CASSLGQGVTEAFF
TGTGCCAGCAGCCTGGGGCAGGGGGTCACTGAAGCTTTCTTT
>TRBJ2-1|once|TRBD2|TRBV19
CASTLTSGIPEQFF
TGTGCCAGTACCCTAACTAGCGGAATTCCTGAGCAGTTCTTC
>TRBJ2-1|NA|TRBD2|TRBV20-1
CSAAGTSGTNEQFF
TGCAGTGCTGCCGGGACTAGCGGCACTAATGAGCAGTTCTTC
>TRBJ2-7|NA|NA|TRBV29-1
CSVEDLLGPPGEQYF
TGCAGCGTTGAAGATCTGTTAGGGCCCCCGGGCGAGCAGTACTTC
>TRBJ2-2|NA|NA|TRBV19
CASRGPTGELFF
TGTGCCAGTAGGGGTCCAACCGGGGAGCTGTTTTTT
>TRBJ1-2|NA|TRBD1|TRBV3-1
CASSQSDRGDGYTF
TGTGCCAGCAGCCAAAGCGACAGGGGGGATGGCTACACCTTC
>TRBJ2-7|NA|NA|TRBV29-1
CSVEDRRGSYEQYF
TGCAGCGTTGAAGATCGGAGGGGCTCCTACGAGCAGTACTTC